This TCR beta chain was recovered during a study of T-cell memory formation after mild COVID-19. Study conclusions and caveats: Some responding clones appeared in pre-infection memory, suggesting cross-reactive memory joined. Mostly located in CM and EM were contracting CD4+ clones, with contracting CD8+ clones located in EMRA.

MiXCR was run by TCRdb on the 5' RACE reads, yielding one entry per CDR3 protein. The table records approximately 560,000 distinct CDR3 sequences, roughly 17% of them present only once. Worth noting for this clonotype: Its specificity is not known.

CDR1 is SGHRS, CDR2 YFSETQ, per germline. V lost 1 base, J lost 0 bases, and 11 bases lay in between. The CDR3 is 16 amino acids. The clonotype comes from an adult woman who had mild COVID-19 (a few samples of this study predate the infection). Cell type and time point are not known. Sequencing was performed on PBMCs or a T cell subset sorted from them (not recorded which). V is TRBV5-1 and J is TRBJ2-4, with D possibly TRBD2 on 6 matching bases. The CDR3 sequence: CASSLTGLLAKNIQYF. CDR3 in DNA: TGCGCCAGCAGCTTGACGGGACTGCTAGCCAAAAACATTCAGTACTTC. The full variable domain, rest sourced from reference TRBV5-1 and TRBJ2-4, is KAGVTQTPRYLIKTRGQQVTLSCSPISGHRSVSWYQQTPGQGLQFLFEYFSETQRNKGNFPGRFSGRQFSNSRSEMNVSTLELGDSALYLCASSLTGLLAKNIQYFGAGTRLSVL.